This is a list of T cell receptor beta chains from one sample in a study of T-cell reconstitution after alpha-beta-depleted transplantation in children. MiXCR was run by TCRdb on the PCR reads, yielding one entry per CDR3 protein. The sample consists of 200,000 to 250,000 distinct CDR3 sequences, 6.5% to 10% of them appearing once. Here the sequenced sample was PBMCs, mostly from graft donor cells, taken 180 days after TCRalphabeta/CD19-depleted stem cell transplant. These receptors came from a male patient younger than 18 who had a stem cell transplant for acute lymphoblastic leukemia, so the T cells may come from the graft donor. The CDR3 runs from the conserved cysteine through the conserved F or W. The D gene is left open where the match is weak. Clone size, where shown, is once, few, many, or a class for clones that have expanded.

v_gene	j_gene	abundance	d_gene	CDR3aa	CDR3nt
TRBV12-3/TRBV12-4	TRBJ2-1	many	TRBD2	CASSPGLAVSNEQFF	TGTGCCAGCAGCCCGGGACTAGCCGTTTCGAATGAGCAGTTCTTC
TRBV27	TRBJ2-1	many	TRBD1	CASLRTGERNEQFF	TGTGCCAGCCTGCGGACAGGGGAAAGGAATGAGCAGTTCTTC
TRBV4-3	TRBJ1-5	many	-	CASSQDLANQPQHF	TGCGCCAGCAGCCAAGATCTGGCGAATCAGCCCCAGCATTTT
TRBV12-3/TRBV12-4	TRBJ2-3	many	TRBD2	CASSPRRLAGVLGTDTQYF	TGTGCCAGCAGTCCCAGGCGGCTAGCGGGAGTGTTGGGCACAGATACGCAGTATTTT
TRBV6-5	TRBJ2-5	many	TRBD1	CASSYLTGEETQYF	TGTGCCAGCAGTTACCTGACAGGGGAAGAGACCCAGTACTTC
TRBV4-3	TRBJ2-1	many	TRBD1	CASSPLLGQGEGEQFF	TGCGCCAGCAGCCCCCTCCTTGGACAGGGGGAAGGTGAGCAGTTCTTC
TRBV18	TRBJ1-2	-	-	CASSPQPPGLNYGYTF	TGTGCCAGCTCACCACAGCCCCCTGGTCTCAACTATGGCTACACCTTC
TRBV6-5	TRBJ2-6	many	-	CASSYSPLISGANVLTF	TGTGCCAGCAGTTACTCACCTCTAATCTCTGGGGCCAACGTCCTGACTTTC
TRBV9	TRBJ2-4	many	-	CASSENPGRIQYF	TGTGCCAGCAGCGAGAATCCAGGCCGCATTCAGTACTTC
TRBV5-1	TRBJ2-6	many	TRBD1	CASSWSGGSGANVLTF	TGCGCCAGCAGCTGGTCAGGGGGCTCTGGGGCCAACGTCCTGACTTTC
TRBV4-3	TRBJ2-7	many	-	CASSQGLQAYEQYF	TGCGCCAGCAGCCAAGGCCTCCAAGCCTACGAGCAGTACTTC